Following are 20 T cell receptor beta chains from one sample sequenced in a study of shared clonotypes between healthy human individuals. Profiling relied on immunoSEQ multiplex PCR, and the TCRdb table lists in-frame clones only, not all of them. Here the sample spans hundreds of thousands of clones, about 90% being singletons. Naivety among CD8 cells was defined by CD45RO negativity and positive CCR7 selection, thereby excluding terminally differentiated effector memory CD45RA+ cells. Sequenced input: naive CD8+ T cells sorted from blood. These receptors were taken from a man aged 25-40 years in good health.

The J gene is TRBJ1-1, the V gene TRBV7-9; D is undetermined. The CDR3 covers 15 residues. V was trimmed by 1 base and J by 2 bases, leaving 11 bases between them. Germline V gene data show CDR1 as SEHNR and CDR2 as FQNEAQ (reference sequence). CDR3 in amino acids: CASSLVSTHNTEAFF. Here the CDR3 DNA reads TGTGCCAGCAGCTTAGTCTCAACACATAACACTGAAGCTTTCTTT.

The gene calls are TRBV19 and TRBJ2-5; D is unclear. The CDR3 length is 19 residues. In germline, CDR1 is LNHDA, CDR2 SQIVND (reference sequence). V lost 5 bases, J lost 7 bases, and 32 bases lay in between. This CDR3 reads CASSPHPSRVRGNLATQYF. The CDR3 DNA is TGTGCCAGTAGTCCACACCCTTCGAGAGTTAGAGGTAACCTGGCGACCCAGTACTTC.

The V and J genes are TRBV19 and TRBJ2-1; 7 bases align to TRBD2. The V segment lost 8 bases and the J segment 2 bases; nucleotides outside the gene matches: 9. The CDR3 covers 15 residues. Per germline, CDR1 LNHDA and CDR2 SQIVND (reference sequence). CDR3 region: CASGIWRETYNEQFF. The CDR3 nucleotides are TGTGCCAGTGGAATCTGGCGGGAGACCTACAATGAGCAGTTCTTC.

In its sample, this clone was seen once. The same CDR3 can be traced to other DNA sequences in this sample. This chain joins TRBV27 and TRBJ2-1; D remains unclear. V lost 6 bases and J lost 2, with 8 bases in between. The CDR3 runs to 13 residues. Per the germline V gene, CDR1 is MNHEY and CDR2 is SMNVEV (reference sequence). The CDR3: CASSPRAYNEQFF. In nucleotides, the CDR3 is TGTGCCAGCAGCCCACGGGCCTACAATGAGCAGTTCTTC.

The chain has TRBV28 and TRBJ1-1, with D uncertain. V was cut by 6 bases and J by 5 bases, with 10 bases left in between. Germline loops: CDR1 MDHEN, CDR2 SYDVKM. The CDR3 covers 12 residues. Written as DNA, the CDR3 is TGTGCCAGCAGACCCCGTTATACTGAAGCTTTCTTT. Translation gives CASRPRYTEAFF. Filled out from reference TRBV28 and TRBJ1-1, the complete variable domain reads DVKVTQSSRYLVKRTGEKVFLECVQDMDHENMFWYRQDPGLGLRLIYFSYDVKMKEKGDIPEGYSVSREKKERFSLILESASTNQTSMYLCASRPRYTEAFFGQGTRLTVV.

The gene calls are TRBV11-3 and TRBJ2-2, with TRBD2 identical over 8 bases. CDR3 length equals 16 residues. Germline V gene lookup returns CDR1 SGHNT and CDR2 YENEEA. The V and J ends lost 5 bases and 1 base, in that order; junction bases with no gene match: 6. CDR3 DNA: TGTGCCAGCAGCGCCGGACTAGCCCAGAACACCGGGGAGCTGTTTTTT. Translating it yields CASSAGLAQNTGELFF.

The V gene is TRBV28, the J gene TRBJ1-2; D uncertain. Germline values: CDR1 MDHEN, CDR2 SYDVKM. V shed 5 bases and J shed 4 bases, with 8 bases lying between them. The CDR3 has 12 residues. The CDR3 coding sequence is TGTGCCAGCAGTGACACCTCCTATGGCTACACCTTC. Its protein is CASSDTSYGYTF.

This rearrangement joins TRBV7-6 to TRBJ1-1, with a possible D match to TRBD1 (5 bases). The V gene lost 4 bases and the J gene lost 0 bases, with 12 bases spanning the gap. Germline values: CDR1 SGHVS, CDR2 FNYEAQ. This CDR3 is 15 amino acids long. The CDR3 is CASSYTGTVNTEAFF. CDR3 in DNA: TGTGCCAGCAGCTATACCGGGACGGTGAACACTGAAGCTTTCTTT.

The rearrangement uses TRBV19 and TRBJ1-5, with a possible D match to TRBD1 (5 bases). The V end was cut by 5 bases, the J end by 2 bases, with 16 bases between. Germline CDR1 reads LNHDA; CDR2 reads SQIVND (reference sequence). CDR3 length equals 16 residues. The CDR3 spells CASSDRDGNRNQPQHF. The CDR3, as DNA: TGTGCCAGTAGTGACCGGGACGGCAATCGCAATCAGCCCCAGCATTTT.

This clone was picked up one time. Here the CDR3 reads CASRWRTGSYNEQFF. The CDR3 bases are TGCGCCAGCAGATGGAGGACAGGGTCCTACAATGAGCAGTTCTTC. The gene calls are TRBV5-1 and TRBJ2-1; 8 bases fit TRBD1. The CDR3 runs 15 residues. Trimming took 5 bases from V and 1 from J; bases not matched to a gene: 5. From germline, CDR1 is SGHRS and CDR2 YFSETQ.

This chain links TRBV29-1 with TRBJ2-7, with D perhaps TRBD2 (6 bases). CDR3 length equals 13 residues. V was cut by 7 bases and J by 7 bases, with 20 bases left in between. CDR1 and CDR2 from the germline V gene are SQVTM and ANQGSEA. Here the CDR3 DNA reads TGCAGCGCCCCTAAGGAGGAGGGACGGGAGCAGTACTTC. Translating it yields CSAPKEEGREQYF.

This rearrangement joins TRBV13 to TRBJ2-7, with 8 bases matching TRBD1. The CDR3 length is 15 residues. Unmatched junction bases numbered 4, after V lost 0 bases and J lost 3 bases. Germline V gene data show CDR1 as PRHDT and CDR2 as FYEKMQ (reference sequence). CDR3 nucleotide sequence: TGTGCCAGCAGCTTAGGACAGGGGGGTTTCTACGAGCAGTACTTC. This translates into CASSLGQGGFYEQYF.

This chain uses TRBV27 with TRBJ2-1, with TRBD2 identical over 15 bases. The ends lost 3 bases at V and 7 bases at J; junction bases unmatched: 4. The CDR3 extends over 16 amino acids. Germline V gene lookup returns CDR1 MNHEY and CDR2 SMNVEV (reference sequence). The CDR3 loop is CASSLRTSGRDNEQFF. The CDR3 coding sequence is TGTGCCAGCAGTTTGCGGACTAGCGGGAGGGATAATGAGCAGTTCTTC.

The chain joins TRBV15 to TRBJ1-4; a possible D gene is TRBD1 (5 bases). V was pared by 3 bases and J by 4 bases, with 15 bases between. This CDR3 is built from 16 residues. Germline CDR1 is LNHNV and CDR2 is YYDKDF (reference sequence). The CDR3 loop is CATSRIPGRSNEKLFF. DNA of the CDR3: TGTGCCACCAGCAGGATTCCGGGACGGAGTAATGAAAAACTGTTTTTT.

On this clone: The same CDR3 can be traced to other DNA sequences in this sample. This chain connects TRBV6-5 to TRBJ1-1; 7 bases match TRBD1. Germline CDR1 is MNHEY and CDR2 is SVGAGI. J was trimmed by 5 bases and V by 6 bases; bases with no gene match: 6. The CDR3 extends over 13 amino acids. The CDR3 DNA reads TGTGCCAGCAGCCAGGGGGTAGGGACTGAAGCTTTCTTT. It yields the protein CASSQGVGTEAFF.

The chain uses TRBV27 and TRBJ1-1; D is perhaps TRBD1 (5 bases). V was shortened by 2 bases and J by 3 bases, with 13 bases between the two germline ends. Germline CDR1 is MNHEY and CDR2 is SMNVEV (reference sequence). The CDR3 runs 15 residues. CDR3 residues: CASSLNRMLDTEAFF. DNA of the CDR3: TGTGCCAGCAGTTTAAACAGGATGTTGGACACTGAAGCTTTCTTT.

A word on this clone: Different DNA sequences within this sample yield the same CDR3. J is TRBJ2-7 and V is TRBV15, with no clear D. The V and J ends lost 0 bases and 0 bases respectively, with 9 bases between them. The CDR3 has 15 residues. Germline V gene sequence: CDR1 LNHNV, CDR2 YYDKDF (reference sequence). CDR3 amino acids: CATSRDLGSSYEQYF. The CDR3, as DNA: TGTGCCACCAGCAGAGATTTGGGCAGCTCCTACGAGCAGTACTTC.

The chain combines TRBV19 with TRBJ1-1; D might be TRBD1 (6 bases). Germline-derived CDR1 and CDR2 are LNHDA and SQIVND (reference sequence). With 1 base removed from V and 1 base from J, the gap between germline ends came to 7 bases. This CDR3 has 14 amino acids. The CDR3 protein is CASSIVTGNTEAFF. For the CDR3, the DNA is TGTGCCAGTAGTATAGTGACAGGGAACACTGAAGCTTTCTTT.

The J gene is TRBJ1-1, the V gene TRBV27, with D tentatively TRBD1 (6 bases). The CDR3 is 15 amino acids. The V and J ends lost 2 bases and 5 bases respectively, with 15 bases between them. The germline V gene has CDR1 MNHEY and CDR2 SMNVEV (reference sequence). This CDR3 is CASSLHRERMTEAFF. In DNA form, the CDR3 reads TGTGCCAGCAGTTTACACAGGGAAAGGATGACTGAAGCTTTCTTT.

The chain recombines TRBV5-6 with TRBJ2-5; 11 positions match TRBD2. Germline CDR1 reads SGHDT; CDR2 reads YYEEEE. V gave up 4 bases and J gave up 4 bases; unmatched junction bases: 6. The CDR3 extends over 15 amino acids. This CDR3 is CASSLSGRARETQYF. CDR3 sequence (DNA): TGTGCCAGCAGCCTTAGCGGGAGGGCCCGAGAGACCCAGTACTTC.